This TCR beta chain was captured by sequencing in a study of T cell repertoires in cytomegalovirus infection. Study summary: Shared public TCR beta signatures pointed to both CMV infection and a matching HLA type. Study outcomes and limitations: HLA-C-restricted CMV-specific TCR beta clonotypes prevailed in the ex vivo response.

As for this clonotype: Its antigen is unknown.

V gave up 3 bases and J gave up 7 bases, with 9 bases separating them. The CDR3 length is 13 residues. Germline V gene sequence: CDR1 LGHNA, CDR2 YSLEER. TCRdb reprocessed the reads with MiXCR, giving one entry per CDR3 protein. In the table there are over 45,000 distinct CDR3 sequences, around 21% of which are singletons. Sequencing was performed on CD8+ T cells from cultured PBMCs, taken from culture after CMV antigen stimulation. This clonotype was sampled from a human donor in good health (CMV status not recorded). Some clones in this sample may be carry-over from other donors' samples. The chain uses TRBV4-3 and TRBJ2-2; D is uncertain. The CDR3 protein is CASSHIRNGELFF. The CDR3 bases are TGCGCCAGCAGCCACATAAGGAACGGGGAGCTGTTTTTT.